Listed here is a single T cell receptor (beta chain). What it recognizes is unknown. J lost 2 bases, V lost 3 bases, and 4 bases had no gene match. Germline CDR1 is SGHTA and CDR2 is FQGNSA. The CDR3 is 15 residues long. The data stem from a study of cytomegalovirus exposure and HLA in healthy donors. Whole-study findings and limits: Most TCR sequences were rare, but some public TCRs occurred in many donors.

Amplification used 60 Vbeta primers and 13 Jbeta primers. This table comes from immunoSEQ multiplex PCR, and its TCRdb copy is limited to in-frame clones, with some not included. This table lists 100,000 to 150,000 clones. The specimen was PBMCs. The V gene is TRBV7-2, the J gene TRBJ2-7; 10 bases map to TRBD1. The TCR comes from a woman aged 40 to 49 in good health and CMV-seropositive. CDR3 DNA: TGTGCCAGCAGCTTGCTTGGACAGGGGGCCTACGAGCAGTACTTC. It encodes CASSLLGQGAYEQYF.